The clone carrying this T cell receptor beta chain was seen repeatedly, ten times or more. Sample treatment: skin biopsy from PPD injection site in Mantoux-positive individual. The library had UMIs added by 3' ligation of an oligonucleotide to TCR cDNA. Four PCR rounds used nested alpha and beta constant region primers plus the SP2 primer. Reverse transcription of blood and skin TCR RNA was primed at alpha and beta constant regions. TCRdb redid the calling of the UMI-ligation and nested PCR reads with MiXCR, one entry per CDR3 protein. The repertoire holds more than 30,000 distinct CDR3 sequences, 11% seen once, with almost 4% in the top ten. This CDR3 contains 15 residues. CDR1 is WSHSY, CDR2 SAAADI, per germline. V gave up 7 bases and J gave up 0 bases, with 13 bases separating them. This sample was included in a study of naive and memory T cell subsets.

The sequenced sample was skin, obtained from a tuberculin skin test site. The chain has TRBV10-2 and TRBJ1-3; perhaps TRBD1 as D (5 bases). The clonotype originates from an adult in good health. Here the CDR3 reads CASMFGTDSGNTIYF. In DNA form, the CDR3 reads TGCGCCAGCATGTTCGGGACGGACTCTGGAAACACCATATATTTT.